Listed below are T cell receptor beta chains from one sample, sequenced in a study of sequential checkpoint blockade in melanoma. The assay was immunoSEQ multiplex PCR, and TCRdb's table has in-frame clones only and misses some. This table has some 17,000 clones, more than 60% appearing once. The source material was CD8+ T cells sorted from blood (inferred from file names), sampled from a patient given nivolumab and ipilimumab in sequence. The receptors were gathered from a human donor with melanoma. CDR3s include the opening cysteine and the closing phenylalanine or tryptophan.

v_call cdr3_aa
TRBV5-4 CASRQGLNSPLHF
TRBV7-2 CASSLAPGSYEQYF
TRBV15 CATSGRQGNQPQHF
TRBV9 CASSVEGIVTDTQYF
TRBV5-1 CASSPAGTGRNEKLFF
TRBV5-6 CASSPLGTSGGAGELFF
TRBV5-3 CASSHTSQGEAFF
TRBV7-9 CASSVGQGPDTQYF
TRBV7-2 CASSFPTGGGGETQYF
TRBV6-5 CASSYSMSGDTDTQYF
TRBV28 CASRQPTIPGQETQYF
TRBV6-5 CASSSPGEGGEQYF
TRBV7-3 CASRGRVGNTEAFF
TRBV27 CASSYFRGETQYF
TRBV28 CASSQERGGGASDTQYF
TRBV5-4 CASGMGTGPYEQYF
TRBV19 CASSARDRGGETQYF
TRBV5-1 CASSSPSGGSGELFF
TRBV6-5 CASSYLSGGGELFF
TRBV7-9 CASSATGVYNEQFF
TRBV7-3 CASSKGRGAYNEQFF
TRBV6-6 CASSMTTGGTGELFF
TRBV5-5 CASSPGGTNSNQPQHF
TRBV4-1 CASSQGYSGGAETQYF
TRBV7-9 CASSRPGQDGNTQYF
TRBV13 CASSSLPGTGDGYTF
TRBV10-2 CASSLGGAEEFF
TRBV7-6 CASRIRGGETQYF
TRBV5-1 CASSLGTAMTDTQYF
TRBV28 CASRGTGTGTPTNEKLFF
TRBV2 CASSEDGGDTQYF
TRBV9 CASSADTGLTYEQYF
TRBV5-4 CASSPGQGANQPQHF
TRBV4-1 CASSQGTVPEQFF
TRBV25-1 CASSEYWASSGNTIYF
TRBV5-6 CASSAGANTGELFF
TRBV6-1 CASSDREYTEAFF
TRBV4-2 CASSQDGAGIQYF
TRBV4-1 CASSQDRGTEAFF
TRBV27 CASSLASPSLPGNTIYF
TRBV4-2 CASSQESGLENIQYF
TRBV4-2 CASSQGGGPYNEQFF
TRBV9 CASSDQRDRENNEQFF
TRBV11-2 CASSLSPGSRMNTEAFF
TRBV5-4 CASSLAGTENYGYTF
TRBV9 CASSVWSSAVGGGYNERFF
TRBV5-5 CASSLEYGNEQFF
TRBV19 CASSISGGGAETQYF
TRBV7-3 CASSPRGSYGYTF
TRBV7-9 CASSSTSGGGWYEQYF
TRBV7-6 CASSRTPQDTQYF
TRBV14 CASSQGWASPLHF
TRBV2 CASSDPDRQETQYF
TRBV7-9 CASSLATGIGGANVLTF